This is a list of T cell receptor beta chains from one sample in a study of blood T cell repertoires in COVID-19. TCRdb's table, derived via immunoSEQ multiplex PCR, lists solely in-frame clones and lacks some. The sample carries some 220,000 clones, approximately 91% recorded once. Sequences were obtained from peripheral blood. All receptors derive from a man aged 25-45 years with COVID-19, enrolled during active disease. CDR3s include the opening cysteine and the closing phenylalanine or tryptophan. Fields, in order: V gene, D gene, clone size, J gene, CDR3 DNA, CDR3 protein. A D gene is named only where the DNA matches it firmly. Rows may omit the clone size; those that give it use once, few, many or a size class.

v_call: TRBV6-5; d_call: -; clone_size: -; j_call: TRBJ1-5; cdr3_nt: TGTGCCAGCAGTTTTGAGACGAGGGTTAGGCAGCCCCAGCATTTT; cdr3_aa: CASSFETRVRQPQHF
v_call: TRBV9; d_call: -; clone_size: -; j_call: TRBJ2-1; cdr3_nt: TGTGCCAGCAGCGTAGCGGCGGTAAGAGGGCACAATGAGCAGTTCTTC; cdr3_aa: CASSVAAVRGHNEQFF
v_call: TRBV6-5; d_call: TRBD2; clone_size: -; j_call: TRBJ2-3; cdr3_nt: TGTGCCAGCAGTTACTCTAGGACTAGATTAGATACGCAGTATTTT; cdr3_aa: CASSYSRTRLDTQYF
v_call: TRBV3-1/TRBV3-2; d_call: -; clone_size: -; j_call: TRBJ1-1; cdr3_nt: TGTGCCAGCAGCCCTCAGGGCACTCCGTCCTACACTGAAGCTTTCTTT; cdr3_aa: CASSPQGTPSYTEAFF
v_call: TRBV27; d_call: TRBD1; clone_size: -; j_call: TRBJ1-2; cdr3_nt: TGTGCCAGCACCCTAGGACAGGGTAAAACCTTC; cdr3_aa: CASTLGQGKTF
v_call: TRBV27; d_call: TRBD1; clone_size: -; j_call: TRBJ1-4; cdr3_nt: TGTGCCAGCAGCTACCTCTACAGGGGCCCTAAGGAAAAACTGTTTTTT; cdr3_aa: CASSYLYRGPKEKLFF
v_call: TRBV7-9; d_call: -; clone_size: -; j_call: TRBJ1-1; cdr3_nt: TGTGCCAGCAGCTTAGCTGTCACAGGAATTGAAGCTTTCTTT; cdr3_aa: CASSLAVTGIEAFF
v_call: TRBV14; d_call: -; clone_size: -; j_call: TRBJ1-4; cdr3_nt: TGTGCCAGCAGCCCCCGACTTGGATTTTTT; cdr3_aa: CASSPRLGFF
v_call: TRBV19; d_call: -; clone_size: few; j_call: TRBJ1-4; cdr3_nt: TGTGCCAGTAGCCAGGATCCAACTAATGAAAAACTGTTTTTT; cdr3_aa: CASSQDPTNEKLFF
v_call: TRBV5-1; d_call: TRBD1; clone_size: -; j_call: TRBJ2-2; cdr3_nt: TGCGCCAGCAGCGCGTCACAGGGGGCGATCGGGGAGCTGTTTTTT; cdr3_aa: CASSASQGAIGELFF
v_call: TRBV2; d_call: -; clone_size: -; j_call: TRBJ2-3; cdr3_nt: TGTGCCAGCAGTGAAGCGCTCACTAGCACAGATACGCAGTATTTT; cdr3_aa: CASSEALTSTDTQYF
v_call: TRBV28; d_call: TRBD1; clone_size: -; j_call: TRBJ1-3; cdr3_nt: TGTGCCAGCAGTTCCCCTCACCAGACGACAGGGGGACACACCATATATTTT; cdr3_aa: CASSSPHQTTGGHTIYF
v_call: TRBV4-1; d_call: -; clone_size: -; j_call: TRBJ2-1; cdr3_nt: TGCGCCAGCAGCCAAGAACGAACCAGGGAGCAGTTCTTC; cdr3_aa: CASSQERTREQFF
v_call: TRBV5-6; d_call: TRBD1; clone_size: few; j_call: TRBJ1-2; cdr3_nt: TGTGCCAGCAGCTTGGCCGTGGACAGGAGGGCGCGGGGCTACACCTTC; cdr3_aa: CASSLAVDRRARGYTF
v_call: TRBV4-1; d_call: -; clone_size: -; j_call: TRBJ1-2; cdr3_nt: TGCGCCAGCAGCCAGAAGACAGCCTCCTATGGCTACACCTTC; cdr3_aa: CASSQKTASYGYTF
v_call: TRBV10-3; d_call: TRBD2; clone_size: -; j_call: TRBJ2-5; cdr3_nt: TGTGCCATCAGAGGACTAGCGGGGGGTGAAGAGACCCAGTACTTC; cdr3_aa: CAIRGLAGGEETQYF
v_call: TRBV6-5; d_call: -; clone_size: once; j_call: TRBJ1-4; cdr3_nt: TGTGCCAGCAGTCACCGGAATGAAAAACTGTTTTTT; cdr3_aa: CASSHRNEKLFF
v_call: TRBV12-3/TRBV12-4; d_call: -; clone_size: -; j_call: TRBJ2-3; cdr3_nt: TGTGCCAGCAGTGGGGCCCCCCTCGATACGCAGTATTTT; cdr3_aa: CASSGAPLDTQYF
v_call: TRBV2; d_call: -; clone_size: -; j_call: TRBJ1-5; cdr3_nt: TGTGCCAGCAGTGAAGGGCAGGGTAGCAATCAGCCCCAGCATTTT; cdr3_aa: CASSEGQGSNQPQHF
v_call: TRBV2; d_call: TRBD2; clone_size: -; j_call: TRBJ2-3; cdr3_nt: TGTGCCAGCACAAGCGGGGGGGCCCAGGTGCATACGCAGTATTTT; cdr3_aa: CASTSGGAQVHTQYF
v_call: TRBV6-6; d_call: -; clone_size: -; j_call: TRBJ2-3; cdr3_nt: TGTGCCAGCAGCCAAACAGCGGAAGATACGCAGTATTTT; cdr3_aa: CASSQTAEDTQYF
v_call: TRBV15; d_call: TRBD1; clone_size: -; j_call: TRBJ1-4; cdr3_nt: TGTGCCACCAGCCTCCTGGGGACAGGAACAACTAATGAAAAACTGTTTTTT; cdr3_aa: CATSLLGTGTTNEKLFF
v_call: TRBV30; d_call: -; clone_size: -; j_call: TRBJ1-5; cdr3_nt: TGTGCCTGGACACCGGGGGTCAATCAGCCCCAGCATTTT; cdr3_aa: CAWTPGVNQPQHF
v_call: TRBV3-1/TRBV3-2; d_call: -; clone_size: once; j_call: TRBJ2-7; cdr3_nt: TGTGCCAGCAGCCTAACAGGGATAGAGTACGAGCAGTACTTC; cdr3_aa: CASSLTGIEYEQYF
v_call: TRBV9; d_call: TRBD1; clone_size: -; j_call: TRBJ2-1; cdr3_nt: TGTGCCAGCAGCGGGCCTACAGGGGACAGCTCCTACAATGAGCAGTTCTTC; cdr3_aa: CASSGPTGDSSYNEQFF
v_call: TRBV6-1; d_call: -; clone_size: -; j_call: TRBJ1-5; cdr3_nt: TGTGCCAGCAGTGAAGTGCCAGGGAGGAACGATCAGCCCCAGCATTTT; cdr3_aa: CASSEVPGRNDQPQHF
v_call: TRBV7-9; d_call: -; clone_size: -; j_call: TRBJ1-1; cdr3_nt: TGTGCCAGCAGCTTAATTGCGCTTGCGAACACTGAAGCTTTCTTT; cdr3_aa: CASSLIALANTEAFF
v_call: TRBV6-6; d_call: -; clone_size: -; j_call: TRBJ1-3; cdr3_nt: TGTGCCAGCAGTTCGACAGGCGCAATCTCTGGAAACACCATATATTTT; cdr3_aa: CASSSTGAISGNTIYF
v_call: TRBV11-2; d_call: TRBD2; clone_size: once; j_call: TRBJ2-3; cdr3_nt: TGTGCCAGCAGCCGGACGCGGGGGGGCTTGGATACGCAGTATTTT; cdr3_aa: CASSRTRGGLDTQYF
v_call: TRBV5-1; d_call: -; clone_size: -; j_call: TRBJ1-5; cdr3_nt: TGCGCCAGCAGCTTGGATGGGGCCGACAATCAGCCCCAGCATTTT; cdr3_aa: CASSLDGADNQPQHF
v_call: TRBV3-1/TRBV3-2; d_call: -; clone_size: once; j_call: TRBJ1-1; cdr3_nt: TGTGCCAGCAGCCAGTTTTTAAGGGGTTTAGCTTTCTTT; cdr3_aa: CASSQFLRGLAFF
v_call: TRBV4-1; d_call: -; clone_size: -; j_call: TRBJ2-2; cdr3_nt: TGCGCCAGCAGCCAAGCGGGTGGTTTCTGGAACACCGGGGAGCTGTTTTTT; cdr3_aa: CASSQAGGFWNTGELFF
v_call: TRBV6-1; d_call: -; clone_size: -; j_call: TRBJ1-3; cdr3_nt: TGTGCCAGCAGTGACCAGACTTCCCTCCTCTCTGGAAACACCATATATTTT; cdr3_aa: CASSDQTSLLSGNTIYF
v_call: TRBV10-2; d_call: -; clone_size: -; j_call: TRBJ2-7; cdr3_nt: TGCGCCAGCAGAAACAGGGAAACCTACGAGCAGTACTTC; cdr3_aa: CASRNRETYEQYF
v_call: TRBV30; d_call: TRBD2; clone_size: -; j_call: TRBJ2-3; cdr3_nt: TGTGCCTGGAGTGCGCTATCCGGGACTAGCGGGGGGGCTAGCACAGATACGCAGTATTTT; cdr3_aa: CAWSALSGTSGGASTDTQYF
v_call: TRBV5-1; d_call: TRBD1; clone_size: -; j_call: TRBJ1-1; cdr3_nt: TGCGCCAGCAGCCAGGGGCCACAGGGGATAGAAACTGAAGCTTTCTTT; cdr3_aa: CASSQGPQGIETEAFF
v_call: TRBV7-2; d_call: TRBD1; clone_size: -; j_call: TRBJ1-6; cdr3_nt: TGTGCCAGCAGTCACCGGGACAGGGTTTTTTCACCCCTCCACTTT; cdr3_aa: CASSHRDRVFSPLHF
v_call: TRBV6-6; d_call: -; clone_size: -; j_call: TRBJ1-1; cdr3_nt: TGTGCCAGCAGACCTGGCGGGGGGGACACTGAAGCTTTCTTT; cdr3_aa: CASRPGGGDTEAFF
v_call: TRBV30; d_call: -; clone_size: -; j_call: TRBJ2-7; cdr3_nt: TGTGCCTGGAGTCGCACAGGGTACGAGCAGTACTTC; cdr3_aa: CAWSRTGYEQYF
v_call: TRBV7-3; d_call: -; clone_size: -; j_call: TRBJ2-3; cdr3_nt: TGTGCCAGCAGCCCCCAGGGGACCGAAAGCACAGATACGCAGTATTTT; cdr3_aa: CASSPQGTESTDTQYF
v_call: TRBV29-1; d_call: TRBD1; clone_size: once; j_call: TRBJ2-5; cdr3_nt: TGCAGCGTAGACCAGGAGGGACAGGCCGAGGGCCAGTACTTC; cdr3_aa: CSVDQEGQAEGQYF
v_call: TRBV29-1; d_call: -; clone_size: -; j_call: TRBJ2-5; cdr3_nt: TGCAGCGTTGATGTGGGGCGAGTGGAGACCCAGTACTTC; cdr3_aa: CSVDVGRVETQYF
v_call: TRBV11-2; d_call: -; clone_size: -; j_call: TRBJ1-5; cdr3_nt: TGTGCCAGCAGCTTAGGGGCGGGAAATCAGCCCCAGCATTTT; cdr3_aa: CASSLGAGNQPQHF
v_call: TRBV6-5; d_call: -; clone_size: once; j_call: TRBJ1-2; cdr3_nt: TGTGCCAGCAGCCTTCCCGGCTATGGCTACACCTTC; cdr3_aa: CASSLPGYGYTF
v_call: TRBV18; d_call: -; clone_size: many; j_call: TRBJ2-2; cdr3_nt: TGTGCCAGCTCACTCGACGCGGCGAACACCGGGGAGCTGTTTTTT; cdr3_aa: CASSLDAANTGELFF
v_call: TRBV4-1; d_call: TRBD1; clone_size: -; j_call: TRBJ2-6; cdr3_nt: TGCGCCAGCAGCCAGCATCCTCGGACAGGGGTCTCTGGGGCCAACGTCCTGACTTTC; cdr3_aa: CASSQHPRTGVSGANVLTF
v_call: TRBV7-9; d_call: TRBD1; clone_size: -; j_call: TRBJ1-3; cdr3_nt: TGTGCCAGCAGCCCGACAGGGGGTACTGGAAACACCATATATTTT; cdr3_aa: CASSPTGGTGNTIYF
v_call: TRBV15; d_call: TRBD1; clone_size: -; j_call: TRBJ1-3; cdr3_nt: TGTGCCACCAGCAGGCCGGCTGGGACAGGCTCTGGAAACACCATATATTTT; cdr3_aa: CATSRPAGTGSGNTIYF